The 31 T cell receptor beta chains presented below share a single source sample, sequenced in a study of blood T cell repertoires in COVID-19. Produced via immunoSEQ multiplex PCR; TCRdb's table is partial and in-frame only. The table records some 300,000 clones, 75% to 90% of them present only once. The sequencing sample was made of peripheral blood. The receptors stem from a woman aged 45-65 years with COVID-19, enrolled during active disease.

In DNA form, the CDR3 reads TGTGCCAGCTCACCTGACGGGACTGCTGTTAGTGTAAGGGAAAAACTGTTTTTT. Translation gives CASSPDGTAVSVREKLFF. The chain uses TRBV18 and TRBJ1-4; TRBD1 is a possible D gene (5 bases). The CDR3 is 18 residues long. V was trimmed by 3 bases and J by 8 bases, leaving 25 bases between them. CDR1 KGHSH and CDR2 LQKENI come from the germline V gene.

V and J are TRBV7-2 and TRBJ2-7; tentative D call: TRBD2 (6 bases). Looked up from germline, CDR1 is SGHTA and CDR2 is FQGNSA. V lost 1 base to trimming and J lost 0 bases, with 10 bases between them. The CDR3 totals 15 residues. Written as DNA, the CDR3 is TGTGCCAGCAGCTTAGGTGGGCGGGACTCCTACGAGCAGTACTTC. Its protein product is CASSLGGRDSYEQYF. Complete variable domain (other parts from reference TRBV7-2 and TRBJ2-7): GAGVSQSPSNKVTEKGKDVELRCDPISGHTALYWYRQSLGQGLEFLIYFQGNSAPDKSGLPSDRFSAERTGGSVSTLTIQRTQQEDSAVYLCASSLGGRDSYEQYFGPGTRLTVT.

V gene TRBV7-9 combines with J gene TRBJ1-2, with 12 nucleotides matching TRBD1. This CDR3 is built from 15 residues. Unmatched junction bases numbered 7, after V lost 5 bases and J lost 6 bases. The germline CDR1 and CDR2 sequences are SEHNR and FQNEAQ (reference sequence). The DNA of the CDR3 is TGTGCCAGCAGCCCCGGGACAGGGGGCAGGAATGGCTACACCTTC. Protein: CASSPGTGGRNGYTF.

The rearrangement joins TRBV6-2 or TRBV6-3 to TRBJ1-5, with D hard to call. The germline V gene has CDR1 MNHEY and CDR2 SVGEGT. The V gene lost 0 bases and the J gene lost 6 bases, with 15 bases spanning the gap. The CDR3 extends over 16 amino acids. The CDR3 DNA sequence: TGTGCCAGCAGTTACTCGATTGGAGCTCGGGGTCAGCCCCAGCATTTT. Its translation is CASSYSIGARGQPQHF.

The chain employs TRBV3-1 (or the pseudogene TRBV3-2) and TRBJ2-7; D perhaps matches TRBD2 (6 bases). The CDR3 runs 12 residues. Trimming left V 4 bases short and J 7 bases short, with 11 bases between. Germline-derived CDR1 and CDR2 are LGHDT and YNNKEL (reference sequence). CDR3 DNA sequence: TGTGCCAGCAGCCTTGGGACTCGGGAGCAGTACTTC. It translates to CASSLGTREQYF.

The chain employs TRBV7-2 and TRBJ1-4, with D possibly TRBD1 on 6 matching bases. This CDR3 has 14 amino acids. V was shortened by 5 bases and J by 5 bases, with 12 bases between the two germline ends. Germline CDR1 and CDR2: SGHTA and FQGNSA. CDR3 sequence reads: CASSLRGGNEKLFF. As DNA, the CDR3 is TGTGCCAGCAGCCTGAGAGGGGGAAATGAAAAACTGTTTTTT.

V gene TRBV9 combines with J gene TRBJ2-7; 14 nucleotides line up with TRBD2. Germline V gene sequence: CDR1 SGDLS, CDR2 YYNGEE. The CDR3 is made up of 15 amino acids. After removal of 0 bases from V and 6 bases from J, the junction contained 2 bases not matched to a gene. CDR3 DNA sequence: TGTGCCAGCAGCGTAGAGGGACTAGCGGGAGTCGAGCAGTACTTC. This codes for CASSVEGLAGVEQYF.

The chain uses TRBV9 and TRBJ1-1; TRBD1 aligns across 8 bases. CDR3 length: 13 residues. Trimming at V came to 5 bases and at J to 5 bases, leaving 5 bases not matched to a gene. CDR1 and CDR2 from the germline V gene are SGDLS and YYNGEE. The CDR3 sequence is CASRTGVGTEAFF. DNA for the CDR3: TGTGCCAGCAGGACAGGGGTAGGGACTGAAGCTTTCTTT.

This clone was counted once. V gene TRBV30 combines with J gene TRBJ1-5; D is perhaps TRBD1 (5 bases). V was trimmed by 1 base and J by 2 bases, leaving 9 bases between them. CDR3 length: 14 residues. Germline V CDR1 and CDR2: GTSNPN, SVGIG (reference sequence). CDR3 amino acids: CAWSDRGGNQPQHF. DNA for the CDR3: TGTGCCTGGAGTGATAGGGGTGGCAATCAGCCCCAGCATTTT.

The chain carries TRBV19 and TRBJ1-1; tentative D call: TRBD1 (6 bases). This CDR3 region has 16 residues. In germline, CDR1 is LNHDA, CDR2 SQIVND (reference sequence). V was pared by 6 bases and J by 1 base, with 18 bases between. The CDR3 sequence is CASRGAFGATNTEAFF. The CDR3 DNA is TGTGCCAGTAGGGGGGCGTTTGGGGCGACGAACACTGAAGCTTTCTTT.

V usage is TRBV21-1 and J usage is TRBJ2-1; the listed D gene, TRBD2, was not tested against the DNA. TRBV21-1 is tagged as a pseudogene. This CDR3 is built from 17 residues. This CDR3 is CASSKKGGTSGNNEQFF. The DNA of the CDR3 is TGTGCCAGCAGCAAAAAGGGTGGGACTAGCGGTAACAATGAGCAGTTCTTC.

V is TRBV10-2 and J is TRBJ2-7, with a possible D match to TRBD2 (5 bases). Germline CDR1 is WSHSY and CDR2 is SAAADI. This CDR3 spans 13 amino acids. The V end was cut by 2 bases, the J end by 3 bases, with 8 bases between. CDR3 DNA sequence: TGCGCCAGCAGTGAGACGAGCGGCTACGAGCAGTACTTC. It yields the protein CASSETSGYEQYF.

V is TRBV5-1 and J is TRBJ2-5; tentatively, D is TRBD2 (7 bases). Trimming shortened V by 5 bases and J by 4 bases, and 21 bases separated the two germline ends. The CDR3 contains 16 residues. Looked up from germline, CDR1 is SGHRS and CDR2 is YFSETQ. The CDR3 reads CASRQDLSRGGETQYF. The CDR3, as DNA: TGCGCCAGCAGGCAGGACCTTTCTAGGGGGGGAGAGACCCAGTACTTC.

The genes are TRBV7-8 and TRBJ2-5; TRBD1 aligns across 10 bases. Trimming took 3 bases from V and 5 from J; bases not matched to a gene: 9. The CDR3 consists of 16 residues. CDR1 and CDR2 from the germline V gene are SGHVS and FQNEAQ. CDR3 bases: TGTGCCAGCAGCTTGAGACCGGGACAGGGGTTGGAGACCCAGTACTTC. Amino acid sequence: CASSLRPGQGLETQYF.

The chain carries TRBV30 and TRBJ2-2, with 7 positions matching TRBD1. There are 13 residues in the CDR3. Looked up from germline, CDR1 is GTSNPN and CDR2 is SVGIG (reference sequence). CDR3 sequence reads: CAKRGRVLGELFF. CDR3 DNA: TGTGCTAAAAGGGGGCGCGTTTTGGGGGAGCTGTTTTTT.

V gene TRBV2 combines with J gene TRBJ1-4; D is uncertain. This CDR3 is 12 amino acids long. V was shortened by 7 bases and J by 8 bases, with 11 bases between the two germline ends. CDR1 and CDR2 from the germline V gene are SNHLY and FYNNEI. The CDR3, as DNA: TGTGCCAGCAATGGGCCACGGGAAAAACTGTTTTTT. Protein product: CASNGPREKLFF.

V is TRBV2 and J is TRBJ2-1; D is ambiguous. V was shortened by 6 bases and J by 8 bases, with 8 bases between the two germline ends. The germline CDR1 and CDR2 sequences are SNHLY and FYNNEI. The CDR3 sequence is 11 residues long. This CDR3 reads CASRGVHEQFF. DNA for the CDR3: TGTGCCAGCAGGGGCGTACATGAGCAGTTCTTC.

The V and J genes are TRBV7-2 and TRBJ1-4, with D tentatively TRBD1 (5 bases). The CDR3 consists of 15 residues. Germline V gene data show CDR1 as SGHTA and CDR2 as FQGNSA. V gave up 4 bases and J gave up 5 bases, with 14 bases separating them. The CDR3 nucleotides are TGTGCCAGCAGCTGGGGCGGTAGGCAGAATGAAAAACTGTTTTTT. It translates to CASSWGGRQNEKLFF. Complete variable domain (other parts from reference TRBV7-2 and TRBJ1-4): GAGVSQSPSNKVTEKGKDVELRCDPISGHTALYWYRQSLGQGLEFLIYFQGNSAPDKSGLPSDRFSAERTGGSVSTLTIQRTQQEDSAVYLCASSWGGRQNEKLFFGSGTQLSVL.

The genes are TRBV6-5 and TRBJ2-3, with D perhaps TRBD2 (6 bases). The ends were cut back, 2 bases at V and 6 bases at J, with 18 bases in the middle. In germline, CDR1 is MNHEY, CDR2 SVGAGI. The CDR3 runs 16 residues. In DNA, the CDR3 is TGTGCCAGCAGTTACGGGGGAGGACCGACCGCGGATACGCAGTATTTT. Translation gives CASSYGGGPTADTQYF.

The chain uses TRBV19 and TRBJ2-7, with D unclear. Germline-derived CDR1 and CDR2 are LNHDA and SQIVND (reference sequence). Trimming took off 1 base at V and 3 bases at J, with 13 bases between the two ends. The CDR3 covers 15 residues. The DNA of the CDR3 is TGTGCCAGTAGTATAGGGAGCCTGAGCAACTACGAGCAGTACTTC. Translation gives CASSIGSLSNYEQYF.

J is TRBJ2-2 and V is TRBV27; D perhaps matches TRBD1 (6 bases). From germline, CDR1 is MNHEY and CDR2 SMNVEV (reference sequence). The ends were cut back, 5 bases at V and 5 bases at J, with 12 bases in the middle. The CDR3 has 14 amino acids. The CDR3: CASSNIRGTGELFF. DNA of the CDR3: TGTGCCAGCAGTAACATCAGGGGTACCGGGGAGCTGTTTTTT.

In its sample, this clone was seen a few times. Other DNA sequences of this sample code for an identical CDR3. The gene calls are TRBV30 and TRBJ1-4; D perhaps matches TRBD1 (5 bases). The V end was cut by 0 bases, the J end by 8 bases, with 13 bases between. Germline V gene lookup returns CDR1 GTSNPN and CDR2 SVGIG (reference sequence). The length of the CDR3 is 14 residues. CDR3 region: CAWSVGGGGEKLFF. CDR3 nucleotides: TGTGCCTGGAGTGTCGGGGGAGGAGGCGAAAAACTGTTTTTT.

The V call is TRBV30, the J call TRBJ2-3, with 7 bases that match TRBD1. Germline V CDR1 and CDR2: GTSNPN, SVGIG (reference sequence). With 0 bases clipped from V and 2 bases from J, the junction kept 2 bases outside the gene matches. CDR3 length: 14 amino acids. The CDR3, as DNA: TGTGCCTGGAGTGTACAGGGGTTCACAGATACGCAGTATTTT. It is translated as CAWSVQGFTDTQYF. Filled out from reference TRBV30 and TRBJ2-3, the complete variable domain reads SQTIHQWPATLVQPVGSPLSLECTVEGTSNPNLYWYRQAAGRGLQLLFYSVGIGQISSEVPQNLSASRPQDRQFILSSKKLLLSDSGFYLCAWSVQGFTDTQYFGPGTRLTVL.

The V gene is TRBV18, the J gene TRBJ2-1, with TRBD1 matching over 9 bases. The length of the CDR3 is 18 residues. V was pared by 3 bases and J by 2 bases, with 11 bases of the junction left unmatched. Germline V gene lookup returns CDR1 KGHSH and CDR2 LQKENI. The CDR3 loop reads CASSPSGPGQGTYNEQFF. CDR3 nucleotides: TGTGCCAGCTCACCTTCGGGGCCGGGACAGGGAACCTACAATGAGCAGTTCTTC.

The rearrangement joins TRBV19 to TRBJ1-5; D call uncertain. V was cut by 6 bases and J by 0 bases, with 9 bases left in between. This CDR3 has 14 residues. Per the germline V gene, CDR1 is LNHDA and CDR2 is SQIVND (reference sequence). As DNA, the CDR3 is TGTGCCAGTAGACCAGATTATAGCAATCAGCCCCAGCATTTT. Amino acid sequence: CASRPDYSNQPQHF.

The genes are TRBV5-1 and TRBJ2-5; D perhaps matches TRBD2 (6 bases). Trimming removed 6 bases from V and 9 bases from J, with 15 bases in between. Germline V gene sequence: CDR1 SGHRS, CDR2 YFSETQ. The CDR3 spans 12 residues. Written as DNA, the CDR3 is TGCGCCAGCACTGACTCCCCGGGGGCCCAGTACTTC. Encoded protein: CASTDSPGAQYF.

This clone was recorded once. V is TRBV3-1 (or the pseudogene TRBV3-2) and J is TRBJ2-2; 8 nucleotides align to TRBD2. V lost 8 bases, J lost 2 bases, and 19 bases stayed unmatched. Germline CDR1 LGHDT, CDR2 YNNKEL (reference sequence). This CDR3 region has 19 residues. CDR3 amino acids: CASRWGPGGGTSNTGELFF. The CDR3 nucleotides read TGTGCCAGCCGATGGGGGCCGGGTGGAGGGACTAGTAACACCGGGGAGCTGTTTTTT.

On this clone itself: The same CDR3 also results from other DNA sequences found in this sample. V is TRBV18 and J is TRBJ2-1; D gene ambiguous. The germline CDR1 and CDR2 sequences are KGHSH and LQKENI. V dropped 1 base and J dropped 5 bases, with 6 bases sitting between them. This CDR3 is built from 13 residues. CDR3 nucleotides: TGTGCCAGCTCACCACGGTTAGACAATGAGCAGTTCTTC. Encoded protein: CASSPRLDNEQFF.

This rearrangement joins TRBV2 to TRBJ2-2, with a tentative D call TRBD1 (5 bases). The germline V gene encodes CDR1 SNHLY and CDR2 FYNNEI. There are 13 residues in the CDR3. V was shortened by 6 bases and J by 5 bases, with 10 bases between the two germline ends. The CDR3 region is CASRAQATGELFF. DNA of the CDR3: TGTGCCAGCAGAGCACAGGCAACCGGGGAGCTGTTTTTT.

The chain combines TRBV4-2 with TRBJ2-5; 15 nucleotides align to TRBD2. This CDR3 comprises 20 residues. Germline values: CDR1 LGHNA, CDR2 YNFKEQ. The J segment lost 1 base and the V segment lost 4 bases, leaving 13 bases of the junction unmatched. The chain's CDR3 is CASSRGSGLAGGGVQETQYF. CDR3 bases: TGTGCCAGCAGCCGGGGTTCGGGACTAGCGGGAGGAGGGGTCCAAGAGACCCAGTACTTC.

A few counts support this clone. V usage is TRBV18 and J usage is TRBJ2-1, with TRBD2 matching over 9 bases. J was trimmed by 8 bases and V by 1 base; bases with no gene match: 6. The germline CDR1 and CDR2 sequences are KGHSH and LQKENI. This CDR3 region has 15 residues. Here the CDR3 reads CASSPRREGHDEQFF. Here the CDR3 DNA reads TGTGCCAGCTCACCACGGCGGGAGGGCCACGATGAGCAGTTCTTC. Drawing the rest from reference TRBV18 and TRBJ2-1, the complete variable domain is NAGVMQNPRHLVRRRGQEARLRCSPMKGHSHVYWYRQLPEEGLKFMVYLQKENIIDESGMPKERFSAEFPKEGPSILRIQQVVRGDSAAYFCASSPRREGHDEQFFGPGTRLTVL.